These T cell receptor beta chains were read from a single sample in a study of neoadjuvant nivolumab and ipilimumab in lung cancer. The repertoire was sequenced with immunoSEQ multiplex PCR; TCRdb's copy has only in-frame clones and lacks some. Seen here are 30,000 or so clones, 65% to 85% observed once, and the top ten hold about 5%. Source: tumor tissue, taken after neoadjuvant nivolumab, alone or with ipilimumab, at or shortly before surgery. The receptors stem from an adult with non-small cell lung cancer. The CDR3 runs from the conserved cysteine through the conserved F or W. Each record gives: V gene, J gene, clone size, D gene, CDR3 DNA, CDR3 protein. The D gene is left open where the match is weak. For some rows the clone size is stated as once, few or many, or as a class when expanded; others skip it.

TRBV13,TRBJ1-1,-,-,TGTGCCAGCAGCTTTCCCCCGAACACTGAAGCTTTCTTT,CASSFPPNTEAFF
TRBV5-1,TRBJ1-2,-,TRBD1,TGCGCCAGCACCAAGTACACAGGGGTAGGAGATGGCTACACCTTC,CASTKYTGVGDGYTF
TRBV29-1,TRBJ1-1,-,-,TGCAGTGTCTTTGGCACGCACCCGAACACTGAAGCTTTCTTT,CSVFGTHPNTEAFF
TRBV30,TRBJ2-2,-,-,TGTGCCTGGAGACCGCTTAAAAACACCGGGGAGCTGTTTTTT,CAWRPLKNTGELFF
TRBV11-2,TRBJ2-7,-,-,TGTGCCAGCAGCTTAGATCCTCTGAGCTCCTACGAGCAGTACTTC,CASSLDPLSSYEQYF
TRBV6-5,TRBJ2-1,-,-,TGTGCCAGCAGGGACTTGTTGGGTGAGCAGTTCTTC,CASRDLLGEQFF
TRBV10-3,TRBJ2-7,-,TRBD1,TGTGCCATCAGTGAGTCAGGGACAGGGTCCTACGAGCAGTACTTC,CAISESGTGSYEQYF
TRBV7-8,TRBJ2-7,-,-,TGTGCCAGCAGACAGCACCTTGGAGAGCAGTACTTC,CASRQHLGEQYF
TRBV7-2,TRBJ2-7,-,TRBD1,TGTGCCAGCAGCCCCCAGACAGGGGGGTCCTACGAGCAGTACTTC,CASSPQTGGSYEQYF
TRBV9,TRBJ2-5,-,TRBD1,TGTGCCAGCAGCGTAGGAGGGGGACAGAAGACCCAGTACTTC,CASSVGGGQKTQYF
TRBV5-1,TRBJ2-1,-,TRBD2,TGCGCCAGCAGCTTGGATACTAGCGGGGGGCGCAATGAGCAGTTCTTC,CASSLDTSGGRNEQFF
TRBV2,TRBJ2-2,-,TRBD2,TGTGCCAGCAGGAGACTAGCGGGTACCACCGGGGAGCTGTTTTTT,CASRRLAGTTGELFF
TRBV7-9,TRBJ2-1,-,TRBD2,TGTGCCAGCAGCTTCGTTAGCGGGGGCCACAATGAGCAGTTCTTC,CASSFVSGGHNEQFF
TRBV18,TRBJ2-6,-,TRBD2,TGTGCCAGCTCACCGACAGCCGGGGGGGGATCTGGGGCCAACGTCCTGACTTTC,CASSPTAGGGSGANVLTF
TRBV5-1,TRBJ1-1,-,-,TGCGCCAGCAGCCCCGACAAGGGACGGAGGAACACTGAAGCTTTCTTT,CASSPDKGRRNTEAFF
TRBV7-9,TRBJ2-7,-,-,TGTGCCAGCTCCAAAATCACGTACGAGCAGTACTTC,CASSKITYEQYF
TRBV11-1,TRBJ1-1,once,-,TGTGCCAGCAGCTTAGAGGGATTGGGCACTGAAGCTTTCTTT,CASSLEGLGTEAFF
TRBV6-1,TRBJ2-1,-,TRBD2,TGTGCCAGCAGTGAAATACTAGCGGGGGGTGGTGAGCAGTTCTTC,CASSEILAGGGEQFF
TRBV5-1,TRBJ2-3,-,-,TGCGCCAGCAGCTTCGGGGGAACCGACACAGATACGCAGTATTTT,CASSFGGTDTDTQYF
TRBV25-1,TRBJ2-2,-,-,TGTGCCAGCAGTGAATGGGGTGACACCGGGGAGCTGTTTTTT,CASSEWGDTGELFF
TRBV4-1,TRBJ1-2,-,-,TGCGCCAGCAGCCAAGACCCCCGGGGCTCGAGGATAAACTATGGCTACACCTTC,CASSQDPRGSRINYGYTF
TRBV6-1,TRBJ1-6,-,-,TGTGCCAGCGGTCGAGGAGAGGGGTCTAATTCACCCCTCCACTTT,CASGRGEGSNSPLHF
TRBV11-2,TRBJ2-5,-,TRBD2,TGTGCCAGCAGCTACGCACTAGCGGGGGAGACCCAGTACTTC,CASSYALAGETQYF
TRBV4-1,TRBJ1-1,-,-,TGCGCCAGCAGCCAACCGATGGGACGGAGGGGGAACACTGAAGCTTTCTTT,CASSQPMGRRGNTEAFF
TRBV7-3,TRBJ2-3,-,-,TGTGCCAGCAGCTTAGAGGGGCGCCTCACAGATACGCAGTATTTT,CASSLEGRLTDTQYF
TRBV27,TRBJ2-2,-,-,TGTGCCAGCACCCTTATGCGCACCGGGGAGCTGTTTTTT,CASTLMRTGELFF
TRBV5-1,TRBJ2-3,-,TRBD2,TGCGCCAGCAGCTTCGGGACTAGCGGCGCCCTAGATACGCAGTATTTT,CASSFGTSGALDTQYF
TRBV7-2,TRBJ2-3,-,-,TGTGCCAGCAGCTTAGAGCAGAACACGCAGTATTTT,CASSLEQNTQYF
TRBV4-3,TRBJ2-3,-,TRBD2,TGCGCCAGCAGCCAAGCGGTAGGAGCGGGAGTAACAGATACGCAGTATTTT,CASSQAVGAGVTDTQYF
TRBV7-8,TRBJ1-4,few,-,TGTGCCAGCAGCCTAAAACAGTACCCTAATGAAAAACTGTTTTTT,CASSLKQYPNEKLFF
TRBV5-5,TRBJ2-3,-,-,TGTGCCAGCAGCTTGACGGACCGCACAGATACGCAGTATTTT,CASSLTDRTDTQYF
TRBV28,TRBJ2-7,few,-,TGTGCCAGCAGTCCCACCCAAAGGGGGGTGGCCTACGAGCAGTACTTC,CASSPTQRGVAYEQYF
TRBV18,TRBJ2-3,-,TRBD2,TGTGCCAGCTCACCTAACCGCGGGACTAGCGGGACTGCAGATACGCAGTATTTT,CASSPNRGTSGTADTQYF
TRBV7-9,TRBJ1-5,few,-,TGTGCCAGCAGCTTAGATGTGGGCTTGAATCAGCCCCAGCATTTT,CASSLDVGLNQPQHF
TRBV11-1,TRBJ2-7,-,-,TGTGCCAGCAGCTTCCTAGGGCTTGGATCCTACGAGCAGTACTTC,CASSFLGLGSYEQYF
TRBV9,TRBJ2-3,-,-,TGTGCCAGCAGCGTAGGGCCGAACAGTCGGAATACGCAGTATTTT,CASSVGPNSRNTQYF
TRBV11-3,TRBJ2-3,-,-,TGTGCCAGCAGCTTACAGGGAAACACAGATACGCAGTATTTT,CASSLQGNTDTQYF
TRBV18,TRBJ1-5,-,TRBD1,TGTGCCAGCTCACCACTGGGGGACAGTAAGCAGCCCCAGCATTTT,CASSPLGDSKQPQHF
TRBV6-5,TRBJ1-1,-,-,TGTGCCAGCAGTTACTCGCGGCAGGGTTTTTCTGAAGCTTTCTTT,CASSYSRQGFSEAFF
TRBV7-3,TRBJ2-5,-,-,TGTGCCAGCAGCTTTGGGACTTCCCAAGAGACCCAGTACTTC,CASSFGTSQETQYF
TRBV18,TRBJ1-3,-,-,TGTGCCAGCTCACCACTGGATGTCAGCTCTGGAAACACCATATATTTT,CASSPLDVSSGNTIYF
TRBV7-2,TRBJ1-2,-,TRBD1,TGTGCCAGCAACCCAGGGGGCCACTATGGCTACACCTTC,CASNPGGHYGYTF
TRBV5-1,TRBJ1-2,-,-,TGCGCCAGCAGCTTGGGACAGATCAATGGCTACACCTTC,CASSLGQINGYTF
TRBV28,TRBJ1-1,-,-,TGTGCCAGCAGTCTGTCCGTCAGGGGCACTGAAGCTTTCTTT,CASSLSVRGTEAFF
TRBV5-4,TRBJ2-1,-,TRBD2,TGTGCCAGCAGCTTAGATGGGGGACTAGCGGGAGGGTACAATGAGCAGTTCTTC,CASSLDGGLAGGYNEQFF
TRBV13,TRBJ2-7,-,-,TGTGCCAGCAGCTCCGGGGGGCGCGGGACCCTCAACGAGCAGTACTTC,CASSSGGRGTLNEQYF
TRBV5-1,TRBJ1-2,-,TRBD1,TGCGCCAGCAGCCAGGGACAGCAACCTAACTATGGCTACACCTTC,CASSQGQQPNYGYTF
TRBV5-1,TRBJ1-1,once,-,TGCGCCAGCAGCACGGGCGCTATGGTGAACACTGAAGCTTTCTTT,CASSTGAMVNTEAFF